One and the same sample provided the 22 T cell receptor beta chains below, sequenced in a study of T cells in Graves' hyperthyroidism and ophthalmopathy. Researchers took RNA transcripts and amplified the TCR beta CDR3 regions from them. First-round RT-PCR with HTBI primers amplified the TCR CDR3 region. TCRdb re-derived calls from the multiplex PCR reads in MiXCR, one entry per CDR3 protein. In the table there are under 350,000 distinct CDR3 sequences, 15% to 20% of which are singletons. Sequenced input: blood. These receptors came from a woman aged 45-60 years with Graves' hyperthyroidism.

This clonotype has ten or more counts. The chain couples TRBV11-2 to TRBJ1-1; D ambiguous. The ends were cut back, 2 bases at V and 0 bases at J, with 1 base in the middle. Germline CDR1 reads SGHAT; CDR2 reads FQNNGV. The CDR3 runs to 12 residues. This CDR3 reads CASSLLNTEAFF. The CDR3 bases are TGTGCCAGCAGCTTATTGAACACTGAAGCTTTCTTT.

This clonotype was picked up a small number of times. The chain couples TRBV27 to TRBJ1-2; 9 nucleotides match TRBD1. CDR1 is MNHEY, CDR2 SMNVEV, per germline (reference sequence). The CDR3 is made up of 14 amino acids. The V gene end was trimmed by 3 bases and the J gene end by 5 bases; junction bases not matched to a gene: 4. CDR3 sequence: CASSLGTGNYGYTF. The DNA of the CDR3 is TGTGCCAGCAGTTTGGGGACAGGGAATTATGGCTACACCTTC.

CDR3 amino acids: CSARGSGGANNEQFF. The CDR3 coding sequence is TGCAGTGCTAGGGGTAGCGGGGGGGCTAACAATGAGCAGTTCTTC. The chain is built from TRBV20-1 and TRBJ2-1, with 11 bases aligning to TRBD2. The CDR3 length is 15 residues. The germline CDR1 and CDR2 sequences are DFQATT and SNEGSKA (reference sequence). V lost 3 bases, J lost 5 bases, and 6 bases stayed unmatched.

The chain links TRBV19 to TRBJ2-7; D is unresolved. Deletions cut 5 bases from V and 1 base from J, with 9 bases between. Germline V CDR1 and CDR2: LNHDA, SQIVND (reference sequence). The CDR3 is 13 amino acids. The chain's CDR3 is CASSPPFSYEQYF. The CDR3 bases are TGTGCCAGTAGTCCACCCTTTTCCTACGAGCAGTACTTC. The full variable domain, rest sourced from reference TRBV19 and TRBJ2-7, is DGGITQSPKYLFRKEGQNVTLSCEQNLNHDAMYWYRQDPGQGLRLIYYSQIVNDFQKGDIAEGYSVSREKKESFPLTVTSAQKNPTAFYLCASSPPFSYEQYFGPGTRLTVT.

In this sample, this clonotype turned up many times. The CDR3 region is CASRGSSYNEQFF. CDR3 nucleotides: TGTGCCAGCAGGGGGAGCTCCTACAATGAGCAGTTCTTC. The chain uses TRBV28 and TRBJ2-1; possibly TRBD2 for D (5 bases). V was cut by 6 bases and J by 0 bases, with 6 bases left in between. From germline, CDR1 is MDHEN and CDR2 SYDVKM. This CDR3 has 13 amino acids.

This sequence joins TRBV20-1 and TRBJ2-5; 8 nucleotides align to TRBD1. Germline V CDR1 and CDR2: DFQATT, SNEGSKA (reference sequence). This CDR3 has 12 residues. The CDR3, as DNA: TGCACCCCCTGGGACAGGCAGAGGACCCAGTACTTC. Translating gives CTPWDRQRTQYF.

V and J are TRBV5-1 and TRBJ2-7; D gene unclear. Trimming stripped 1 base from V and 0 bases from J, with 8 bases between. The V gene's germline CDR1 is SGHRS and CDR2 YFSETQ. The CDR3 length is 14 residues. CDR3 DNA: TGCGCCAGCAGCTTGATTGCAGACTCCTACGAGCAGTACTTC. Amino acids: CASSLIADSYEQYF.

This clonotype was counted a few times. The CDR3 DNA follows: TGCAGTGCCGTGGTGCCGGGGGGCCGGGGGGATGAGCAGTTCTTC. It specifies CSAVVPGGRGDEQFF. The chain is built from TRBV20-1 and TRBJ2-1, with a possible D match to TRBD2 (7 bases). Germline CDR1 DFQATT, CDR2 SNEGSKA (reference sequence). Deletions cut 6 bases from V and 8 bases from J, with 23 bases between. The CDR3 contains 15 residues.

The table lists this clonotype with many counts. V is TRBV6-2 or TRBV6-3 and J is TRBJ2-7; 8 nucleotides agree with TRBD2. This CDR3 has 16 residues. Germline lookup yields CDR1 MNHEY and CDR2 SVGEGT. The trim removed 5 bases at V and 2 bases at J, leaving 11 bases unmatched. CDR3 region: CASSNLRGGVPYEQYF. The CDR3 bases are TGTGCCAGCAGTAACTTACGGGGGGGAGTCCCCTACGAGCAGTACTTC.

This clonotype was seen repeatedly, ten times or more. The rearrangement links TRBV7-2 to TRBJ2-1; 7 nucleotides line up with TRBD1. The CDR3 has 15 residues. Germline V gives CDR1 SGHTA, CDR2 FQGNSA. V gave up 1 base and J gave up 8 bases; unmatched junction bases: 8. The CDR3 region has the DNA TGTGCCAGCAGCTTAGGCCAGGGGGTTATGTATGAGCAGTTCTTC. As protein: CASSLGQGVMYEQFF.

DNA for the CDR3: TGTGCCAGCAGCAGGGGTATCTCTGAAGCTTTCTTT. It specifies CASSRGISEAFF. The chain carries TRBV11-1 and TRBJ1-1, with D possibly matching TRBD1 (5 bases). V gave up 5 bases and J gave up 6 bases, with 10 bases separating them. The CDR3 totals 12 residues. From germline, CDR1 is SGHAT and CDR2 FQDESV (reference sequence).

This clonotype was observed a few times. CDR3 loop: CASSLESSYEQYF. CDR3 sequence (DNA): TGTGCCAGCAGCCTGGAGAGCTCCTACGAGCAGTACTTC. The V call is TRBV3-1, the J call TRBJ2-7; no firm D call. The CDR3 has 13 amino acids. The V gene lost 4 bases and the J gene lost 0 bases, with 7 bases spanning the gap. Per germline, CDR1 LGHDT and CDR2 YNNKEL (reference sequence).

In regard to this clonotype: A much larger clonotype is one base distant, so this may be a read error. This chain uses TRBV12-3 or TRBV12-4 with TRBJ2-1, with D possibly matching TRBD1 (6 bases). Trimming took off 1 base at V and 6 bases at J, with 13 bases between the two ends. This CDR3 spans 15 amino acids. The CDR3 coding sequence is TGTGCCAGCAGTTTAGGGTTCTTACAGGGCAATGAGCAGTTCTTC. Translating it yields CASSLGFLQGNEQFF.

J is TRBJ1-5 and V is TRBV19; 8 bases are a match to TRBD1. J was trimmed by 6 bases and V by 10 bases; bases with no gene match: 8. From germline, CDR1 is LNHDA and CDR2 SQIVND (reference sequence). This CDR3 is built from 13 residues. CDR3 DNA sequence: TGTGCCATTTCGACAGGGGTTTTTCAGCCCCAGCATTTT. Protein sequence: CAISTGVFQPQHF.

This clonotype occurred many times. The rearrangement links TRBV6-1 to TRBJ1-1; maybe TRBD1 (5 bases). Trimming removed 4 bases at V and 0 bases at J, with 6 bases between. CDR3 size: 13 residues. Germline values: CDR1 MNHNS, CDR2 SASEGT. The CDR3 is CASSGGVNTEAFF. Written as DNA, the CDR3 is TGTGCCAGCAGTGGGGGGGTGAACACTGAAGCTTTCTTT.

The chain has TRBV28 and TRBJ2-7, with D unresolved. This CDR3 is built from 11 residues. The germline V gene has CDR1 MDHEN and CDR2 SYDVKM. Trimming took off 1 base at V and 7 bases at J, with 5 bases between the two ends. CDR3 amino acids: CASSLYQEQYF. DNA for the CDR3: TGTGCCAGCAGTTTATACCAGGAGCAGTACTTC.

V is TRBV20-1 and J is TRBJ2-3; D gene uncertain. Trimming took off 1 base at V and 0 bases at J, with 17 bases between the two ends. Germline-derived CDR1 and CDR2 are DFQATT and SNEGSKA (reference sequence). This CDR3 has 17 residues. The CDR3 is CSARGQDAFPSTDTQYF. Written as DNA, the CDR3 is TGCAGTGCTAGAGGGCAGGACGCCTTTCCTAGCACAGATACGCAGTATTTT.

The chain has TRBV5-1 and TRBJ2-2; 8 positions agree with TRBD1. J lost 6 bases, V lost 4 bases, and 8 bases had no gene match. The CDR3 runs to 15 residues. Germline-derived CDR1 and CDR2 are SGHRS and YFSETQ. CDR3 in DNA: TGCGCCAGCAGCGAATCTCAGGGGGCAGCCGGGGAGCTGTTTTTT. It yields the protein CASSESQGAAGELFF. The whole variable domain, remainder taken from reference TRBV5-1 and TRBJ2-2, is KAGVTQTPRYLIKTRGQQVTLSCSPISGHRSVSWYQQTPGQGLQFLFEYFSETQRNKGNFPGRFSGRQFSNSRSEMNVSTLELGDSALYLCASSESQGAAGELFFGEGSRLTVL.

The chain carries TRBV27 and TRBJ2-6, with 10 bases fitting TRBD1. Trimming removed 6 bases from V and 3 bases from J; junction bases left unmatched: 11. CDR1 and CDR2 from the germline V gene are MNHEY and SMNVEV (reference sequence). The CDR3 runs to 18 residues. The CDR3 nucleotides are TGTGCCAGCAGGCCTGCCGGGACAGGGGACGGTGGGGCCAACGTCCTGACTTTC. Translated, it gives CASRPAGTGDGGANVLTF.

The chain carries TRBV5-8 and TRBJ1-2; 9 nucleotides line up with TRBD1. Germline CDR1 reads SGHTS; CDR2 reads YDEGEE. The CDR3 length is 14 residues. The V gene end was trimmed by 2 bases and the J gene end by 8 bases; junction bases not matched to a gene: 7. For the CDR3, the DNA is TGTGCCAGCAGCTTTACAGGGGGCCGTCAGGGCTACACCTTC. Encoded protein: CASSFTGGRQGYTF.

Ten or more counts support this clonotype. V is TRBV20-1 and J is TRBJ2-1; possibly TRBD1 for D (6 bases). Germline V gene data show CDR1 as DFQATT and CDR2 as SNEGSKA (reference sequence). V lost 5 bases and J lost 5, with 16 bases in between. The CDR3 contains 14 residues. The CDR3 DNA is TGCAGTGCTCCCCGAGGGGGTGTAGACAATGAGCAGTTCTTC. The encoded protein is CSAPRGGVDNEQFF.

The chain recombines TRBV5-6 with TRBJ2-1, with TRBD2 as a possible D gene (6 bases). V lost 1 base, J lost 4 bases, and 12 bases lay in between. The CDR3 is made up of 15 amino acids. Germline values: CDR1 SGHDT, CDR2 YYEEEE. The CDR3 is CASSLPGEAYNEQFF. The CDR3 nucleotides are TGTGCCAGCAGCTTGCCGGGAGAGGCTTACAATGAGCAGTTCTTC.